The entry below describes one T cell receptor beta chain. The data were obtained in a study of blood T cell repertoires in COVID-19. Study-level information: The origin of the acute and convalescent COVID-19 samples was the United States, Italy and Spain. Nucleic acid was either cDNA or gDNA, and it came from T cells, B-cell-depleted T cells, or PBMCs.

Libraries were prepared by immunoSEQ multiplex PCR; TCRdb keeps only in-frame clonotypes and omits some of them. This table has around 400,000 clones, about 88% appearing once. Participants' own reports of clinical history determined their cohort assignment. There are 14 residues in the CDR3. V gave up 3 bases and J gave up 7 bases, with 15 bases separating them. Germline V lookup: CDR1 MRHNA, CDR2 SNTAGT. The sequence came from a woman between 18 and 29 years old who had been exposed to COVID-19. The chain carries TRBV6-4 and TRBJ1-1, with D perhaps TRBD1 (6 bases). The material sequenced was PBMCs or T cells enriched from blood (not recorded which). The CDR3 region is CASSEGGGRDEAFF. The CDR3 DNA reads as TGTGCCAGCAGTGAAGGGGGTGGGCGAGATGAAGCTTTCTTT.